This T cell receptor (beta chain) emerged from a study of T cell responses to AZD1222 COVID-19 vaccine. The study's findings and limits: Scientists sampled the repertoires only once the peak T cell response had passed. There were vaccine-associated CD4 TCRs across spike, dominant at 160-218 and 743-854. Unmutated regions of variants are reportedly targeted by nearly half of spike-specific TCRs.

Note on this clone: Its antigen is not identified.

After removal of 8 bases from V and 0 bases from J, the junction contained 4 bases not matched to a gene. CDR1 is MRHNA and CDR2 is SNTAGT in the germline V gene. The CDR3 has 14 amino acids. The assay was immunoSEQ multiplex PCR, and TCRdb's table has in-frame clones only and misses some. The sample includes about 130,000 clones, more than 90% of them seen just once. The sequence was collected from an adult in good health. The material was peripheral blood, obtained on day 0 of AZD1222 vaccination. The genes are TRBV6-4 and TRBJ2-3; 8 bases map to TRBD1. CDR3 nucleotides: TGTGCCAGCGGACAGGGATCGAGCACAGATACGCAGTATTTT. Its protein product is CASGQGSSTDTQYF.